The present entry profiles one T cell receptor beta chain with its context. The CDR3 is made up of 14 amino acids. Germline V CDR1 and CDR2: SGHRS, YFSETQ. Trimming shortened V by 1 base and J by 8 bases, and 12 bases separated the two germline ends. These data are taken from a study of blood T cell repertoires in COVID-19. In the study overall: Donors in the United States, Italy and Spain gave samples during acute or convalescent COVID-19. T cells, B-cell-depleted T cells, or PBMCs provided the cDNA or gDNA that served as material.

In the original workflow: Researchers report that nucleated cell counts were estimated from reference gene primer amplification. Some clones are missing from TCRdb's copy, which holds only in-frame ones; the method was immunoSEQ multiplex PCR. V, J and clone size were drawn from that table, and D and trimming were deduced from the DNA. The sample shows tens of thousands of clones, about 89% of them seen only once. Material: peripheral blood. The clonotype originates from a man in his 70s with active or convalescent COVID-19. This chain uses TRBV5-1 with TRBJ1-4; a possible D gene is TRBD1 (5 bases). The CDR3 DNA reads as TGCGCCAGCAGCTTGCAGGGCCACGACGAAAAACTGTTTTTT. It translates to CASSLQGHDEKLFF. Variable domain in full (rest from reference TRBV5-1 and TRBJ1-4): KAGVTQTPRYLIKTRGQQVTLSCSPISGHRSVSWYQQTPGQGLQFLFEYFSETQRNKGNFPGRFSGRQFSNSRSEMNVSTLELGDSALYLCASSLQGHDEKLFFGSGTQLSVL.